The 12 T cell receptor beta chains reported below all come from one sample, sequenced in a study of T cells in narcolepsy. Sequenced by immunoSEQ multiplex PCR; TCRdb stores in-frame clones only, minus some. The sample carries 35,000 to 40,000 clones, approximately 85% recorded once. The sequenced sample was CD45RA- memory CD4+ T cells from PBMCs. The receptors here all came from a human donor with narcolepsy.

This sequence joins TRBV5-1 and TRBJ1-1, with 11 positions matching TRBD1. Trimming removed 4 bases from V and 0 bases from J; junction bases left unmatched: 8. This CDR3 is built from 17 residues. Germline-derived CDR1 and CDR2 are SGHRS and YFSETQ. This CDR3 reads CASSRLGQGALNTEAFF. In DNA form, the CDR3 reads TGCGCCAGCAGCCGCCTCGGACAGGGGGCTTTGAACACTGAAGCTTTCTTT.

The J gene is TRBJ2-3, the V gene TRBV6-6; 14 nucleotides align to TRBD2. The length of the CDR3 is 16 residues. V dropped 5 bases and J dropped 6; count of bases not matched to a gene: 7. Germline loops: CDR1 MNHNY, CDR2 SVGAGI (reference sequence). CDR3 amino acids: CASSPLGLAGGDTQYF. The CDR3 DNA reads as TGTGCCAGCAGTCCGCTCGGACTAGCGGGGGGTGATACGCAGTATTTT.

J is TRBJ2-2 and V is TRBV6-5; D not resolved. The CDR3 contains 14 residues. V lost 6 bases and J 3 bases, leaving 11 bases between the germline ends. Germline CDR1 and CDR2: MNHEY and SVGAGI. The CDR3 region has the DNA TGTGCCAGCAGACCAGTCGAGCACACCGGGGAGCTGTTTTTT. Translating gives CASRPVEHTGELFF.

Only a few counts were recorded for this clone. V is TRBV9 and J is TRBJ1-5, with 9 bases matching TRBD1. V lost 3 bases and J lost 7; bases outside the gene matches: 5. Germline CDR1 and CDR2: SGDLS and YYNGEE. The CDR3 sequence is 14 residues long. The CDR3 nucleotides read TGTGCCAGCAGCGCGGGACAGGGTTGGCAGCCCCAGCATTTT. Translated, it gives CASSAGQGWQPQHF. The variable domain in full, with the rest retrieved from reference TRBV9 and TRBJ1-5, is DSGVTQTPKHLITATGQRVTLRCSPRSGDLSVYWYQQSLDQGLQFLIQYYNGEERAKGNILERFSAQQFPDLHSELNLSSLELGDSALYFCASSAGQGWQPQHFGDGTRLSIL.

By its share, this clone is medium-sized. In DNA form, the CDR3 reads TGTGCCAGCAGTGAAGCCGTGAGGGGAAGGAAGGATGGCTACACCTTC. Amino acids: CASSEAVRGRKDGYTF. This sequence joins TRBV6-1 and TRBJ1-2, with D perhaps TRBD1 (5 bases). CDR3 size: 16 residues. V was cut by 0 bases and J by 6 bases, with 17 bases left in between. Germline-derived CDR1 and CDR2 are MNHNS and SASEGT.

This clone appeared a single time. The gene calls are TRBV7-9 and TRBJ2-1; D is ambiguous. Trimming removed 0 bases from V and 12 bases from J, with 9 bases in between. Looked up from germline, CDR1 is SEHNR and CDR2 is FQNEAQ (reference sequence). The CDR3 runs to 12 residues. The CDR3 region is CASSLAMSAQFF. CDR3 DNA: TGTGCCAGCAGCTTAGCAATGTCCGCGCAGTTCTTC.

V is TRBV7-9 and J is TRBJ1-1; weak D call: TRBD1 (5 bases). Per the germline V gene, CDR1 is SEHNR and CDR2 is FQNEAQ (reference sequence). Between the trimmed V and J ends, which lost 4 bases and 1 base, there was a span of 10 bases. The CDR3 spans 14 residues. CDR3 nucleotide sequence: TGTGCCAGCAGCTCATCAGGGCGGAACACTGAAGCTTTCTTT. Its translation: CASSSSGRNTEAFF.

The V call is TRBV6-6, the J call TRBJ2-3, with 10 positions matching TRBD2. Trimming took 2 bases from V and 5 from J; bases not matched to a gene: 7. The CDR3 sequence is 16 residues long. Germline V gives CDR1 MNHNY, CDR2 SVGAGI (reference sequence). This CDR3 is CASSYSSSGGEDTQYF. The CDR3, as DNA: TGTGCCAGCAGTTACAGTTCTAGCGGGGGTGAAGATACGCAGTATTTT.

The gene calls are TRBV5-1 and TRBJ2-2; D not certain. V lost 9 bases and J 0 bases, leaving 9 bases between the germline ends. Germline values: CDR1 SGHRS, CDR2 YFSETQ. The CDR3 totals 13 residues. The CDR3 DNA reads TGCGCCACCAAGGGTCCGAACACCGGGGAGCTGTTTTTT. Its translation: CATKGPNTGELFF.

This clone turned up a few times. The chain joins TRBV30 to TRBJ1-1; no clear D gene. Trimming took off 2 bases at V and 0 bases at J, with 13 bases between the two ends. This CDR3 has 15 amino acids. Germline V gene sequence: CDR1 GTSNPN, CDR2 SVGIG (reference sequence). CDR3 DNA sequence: TGTGCCTGGAGTCCCCGTGGGTCGTTGAACACTGAAGCTTTCTTT. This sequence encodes CAWSPRGSLNTEAFF.

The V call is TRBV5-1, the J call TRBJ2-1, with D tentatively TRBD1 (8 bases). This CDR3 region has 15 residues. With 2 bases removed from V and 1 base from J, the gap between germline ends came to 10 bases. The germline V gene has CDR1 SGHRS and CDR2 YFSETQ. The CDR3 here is CASSLQGGSYNEQFF. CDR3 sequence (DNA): TGCGCCAGCAGCTTACAGGGGGGGTCCTACAATGAGCAGTTCTTC.

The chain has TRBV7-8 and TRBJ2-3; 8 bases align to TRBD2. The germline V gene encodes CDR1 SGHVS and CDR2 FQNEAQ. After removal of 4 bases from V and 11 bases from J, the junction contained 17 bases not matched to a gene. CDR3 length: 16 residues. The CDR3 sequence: CASSSSVRRRSGEQYF. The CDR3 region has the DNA TGTGCCAGCAGCTCTTCAGTGAGGAGACGTAGCGGGGAGCAGTATTTT.